This TCR beta chain came from a study of blood T cell repertoires in COVID-19. Study overall: PBMCs, B-cell-depleted T cells, or T cells were the source of the cDNA or gDNA that made up the material.

Libraries were prepared by immunoSEQ multiplex PCR; TCRdb keeps only in-frame clonotypes and omits some of them. The sample consists of roughly 480,000 clones, roughly nine tenths of them appearing once. Deletions cut 6 bases from V and 8 bases from J, with 20 bases between. CDR3 length equals 15 residues. Germline loops: CDR1 SGHTA, CDR2 FQGNSA. The source of this sequence is a man aged 18 to 29 with COVID-19, enrolled during active disease. Specimen: peripheral blood. V gene TRBV7-2 combines with J gene TRBJ2-1; D might be TRBD1 (5 bases). CDR3 region: CASSVSGAVLYEQFF. The CDR3 coding sequence is TGTGCCAGCAGTGTGAGTGGGGCCGTTCTTTATGAGCAGTTCTTC.